This paragraph reports one T cell receptor (beta chain). Method: immunoSEQ multiplex PCR; TCRdb's copy keeps in-frame clones and lacks some. The table records 95,000 to 150,000 clones, roughly 78% of them present only once. The record originates from a study of blood T cell repertoires in COVID-19. This CDR3 comprises 14 residues. The V end lost 0 bases, the J end lost 3 bases, and 9 bases lay between the germline ends. The V gene's germline CDR1 is SGHRS and CDR2 YFSETQ. The genes are TRBV5-1 and TRBJ1-2, with no clear D. Sequenced: peripheral blood. The origin of this receptor is a man aged 60 to 75 with active or convalescent COVID-19. The CDR3 DNA reads TGCGCCAGCAGCTTGGAGTACGGGTACTATGGCTACACCTTC. Translated: CASSLEYGYYGYTF. The full variable domain, in which reference TRBV5-1 and TRBJ1-2 provide the parts outside the CDR3, is KAGVTQTPRYLIKTRGQQVTLSCSPISGHRSVSWYQQTPGQGLQFLFEYFSETQRNKGNFPGRFSGRQFSNSRSEMNVSTLELGDSALYLCASSLEYGYYGYTFGSGTRLTVV.